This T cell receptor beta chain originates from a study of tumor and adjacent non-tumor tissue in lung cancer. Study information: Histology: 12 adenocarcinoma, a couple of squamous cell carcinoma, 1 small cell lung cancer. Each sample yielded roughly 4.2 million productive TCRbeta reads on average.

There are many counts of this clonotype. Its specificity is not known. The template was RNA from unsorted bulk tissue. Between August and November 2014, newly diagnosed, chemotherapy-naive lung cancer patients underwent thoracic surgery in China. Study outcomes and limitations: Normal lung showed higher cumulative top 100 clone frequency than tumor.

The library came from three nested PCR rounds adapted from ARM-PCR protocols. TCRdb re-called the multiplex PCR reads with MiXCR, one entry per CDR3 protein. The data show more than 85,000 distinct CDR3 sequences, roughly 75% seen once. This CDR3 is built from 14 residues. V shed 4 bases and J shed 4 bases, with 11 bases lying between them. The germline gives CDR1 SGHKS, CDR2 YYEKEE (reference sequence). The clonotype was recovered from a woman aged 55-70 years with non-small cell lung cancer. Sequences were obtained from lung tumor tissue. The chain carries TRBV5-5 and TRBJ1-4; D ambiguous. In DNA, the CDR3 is TGTGCCAGCAGCCCTCGGGATTATAATGAAAAACTGTTTTTT. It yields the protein CASSPRDYNEKLFF. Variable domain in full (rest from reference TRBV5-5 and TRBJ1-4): DAGVTQSPTHLIKTRGQQVTLRCSPISGHKSVSWYQQVLGQGPQFIFQYYEKEERGRGNFPDRFSARQFPNYSSELNVNALLLGDSALYLCASSPRDYNEKLFFGSGTQLSVL.